These T cell receptor beta chains were read from a single sample in a study of T cells in Graves' hyperthyroidism and ophthalmopathy. A single record per CDR3 protein comes from TCRdb applying MiXCR to the multiplex PCR reads. Of 350,000 to 500,000 distinct CDR3 sequences detected, roughly 13% appear once; the ten largest clones hold 5.3%. Source material: blood. Receptors originate from a young woman with Graves' hyperthyroidism. The CDR3 runs from the conserved cysteine through the conserved F or W. The D gene is left open where the match is weak. Part of the rows lack a size; the others show once, few, many or a class for expanded clones.

CDR3nt	CDR3aa	d_gene	j_gene	v_gene	abundance
TGCGCCAGCAGCCAGGAGGACAGGGCGAACACTGAAGCTTTCTTT	CASSQEDRANTEAFF	TRBD1	TRBJ1-1	TRBV4-1	NA
TGTGCCAGCAGCCCGGACCACACTGAAGCTTTCTTT	CASSPDHTEAFF	NA	TRBJ1-1	TRBV14	few
TGTGCCAGCAGCCAGTCCTACGAGCAGTACTTC	CASSQSYEQYF	NA	TRBJ2-7	TRBV3-1	many
TGTGCCAGCAGCCCCCCCCAAGGAAACACCATATATTTT	CASSPPQGNTIYF	NA	TRBJ1-3	TRBV11-2	few
TGTGCCAGCAGCTTAGGGGACATCTTCCCCTCTGGGGCCAACGTCCTGACTTTC	CASSLGDIFPSGANVLTF	NA	TRBJ2-6	TRBV5-4	NA
TGTGCCAGCAGCTTAGGGACTAGTTATTCAGATACGCAGTATTTT	CASSLGTSYSDTQYF	TRBD2	TRBJ2-3	TRBV7-6	few
TGCAGTGCCCAGACAGGGCTAAATCAGCCCCAGCATTTT	CSAQTGLNQPQHF	TRBD1	TRBJ1-5	TRBV20-1	few
TGTGCCAGCAGTTACCTCAGGGGGAATGAGCAGTTCTTC	CASSYLRGNEQFF	TRBD1	TRBJ2-1	TRBV6-2/TRBV6-3	NA
TGTGCCAGCAGCCCCACAGGTTTGGGGGACATCACAGATACGCAGTATTTT	CASSPTGLGDITDTQYF	NA	TRBJ2-3	TRBV7-9	NA
TGTGCCAGCAGCTTAAGGGATAGCTACCCCGCCAATACGCAGTATTTT	CASSLRDSYPANTQYF	NA	TRBJ2-3	TRBV11-3	NA
TGTGCCAGCAGCCAAGCATTGGTGGATGGCTACACCTTC	CASSQALVDGYTF	NA	TRBJ1-2	TRBV3-1	few
TGTGCCAGCAGTCCCGGAGGGAGCGTTGGTAATTCACCCCTCCACTTT	CASSPGGSVGNSPLHF	NA	TRBJ1-6	TRBV12-3/TRBV12-4	many
TGTGCCAGCAGCCCCCGGGACGGCCTCGAGCAGTACTTC	CASSPRDGLEQYF	NA	TRBJ2-7	TRBV7-2	many
TGCGCCAGCAGCTTGATGAGCGGGGCCTACAATGAGCAGTTCTTC	CASSLMSGAYNEQFF	TRBD2	TRBJ2-1	TRBV5-1	many
TGTGCCAGCAGCCCCTCCACGACGGCGGGGTCTCAGCCCCAGCATTTT	CASSPSTTAGSQPQHF	NA	TRBJ1-5	TRBV7-9	few
TGTGCCAGCAGTCTAGGACAGGGGTTGGATAGCGCAACTAATGAAAAACTGTTTTTT	CASSLGQGLDSATNEKLFF	TRBD1	TRBJ1-4	TRBV12-3/TRBV12-4	many
TGTGCCGGCCATACTGACAGGGTGGCAGATACGCAGTATTTT	CAGHTDRVADTQYF	TRBD1	TRBJ2-3	TRBV6-1	few
TGTGCCAGCAGTTCTCCCGGCCAGACCGTCACCTTC	CASSSPGQTVTF	NA	TRBJ1-2	TRBV6-1	NA
TGTGCCAGCGGGGTTACCTACGAGCAGTACTTC	CASGVTYEQYF	NA	TRBJ2-7	TRBV6-1	many
TGTGCCAGTAGTAGTCCTAGCCGGGGCTACAATGAGCAGTTCTTC	CASSSPSRGYNEQFF	NA	TRBJ2-1	TRBV19	few
TGTGCCAGCAGCTTAATCCGGGAGAGGAATGAGCAGTTCTTC	CASSLIRERNEQFF	NA	TRBJ2-1	TRBV7-9	NA
TGTGCCAGCAGTTCCAGACTAGCGGGAGGAATAACAGATACGCAGTATTTT	CASSSRLAGGITDTQYF	TRBD2	TRBJ2-3	TRBV27	many
TGTGCCAGTAGTGCACCTAGCGGAACCTACAATGAGCAGTTCTTC	CASSAPSGTYNEQFF	TRBD2	TRBJ2-1	TRBV19	NA
TGCAGTGCTGGGACAGGGGGTGTCTCCTACAATGAGCAGTTCTTC	CSAGTGGVSYNEQFF	TRBD1	TRBJ2-1	TRBV20-1	many
TGTGCCAGCAGAGTTAATGAAAAACTGTTTTTT	CASRVNEKLFF	NA	TRBJ1-4	TRBV6-1	many
TGTGCCAGCAGCGCCGGACAGGGGAGCTCCCGGAGGTCGGGCTACACCTTC	CASSAGQGSSRRSGYTF	TRBD1	TRBJ1-2	TRBV9	few
TGTGCCAGCAGCGTGGGGACTAGCGGGAGAAATGAGCAGTTCTTC	CASSVGTSGRNEQFF	TRBD2	TRBJ2-1	TRBV7-3	NA
TGTGCCTGGAACTCCGGCAGGTCCTACGAGCAGTACTTC	CAWNSGRSYEQYF	NA	TRBJ2-7	TRBV30	many
TGTGCCAGCAGCCAAGTCCCCGGGGAGCTGTTTTTT	CASSQVPGELFF	NA	TRBJ2-2	TRBV4-2	NA
TGTGCCAGCAGCGATTACAGGGGTCAGCCCCAGCATTTT	CASSDYRGQPQHF	TRBD1	TRBJ1-5	TRBV6-2/TRBV6-3	many
TGTGCCAGCAGTTACCGGCTAGCGGGGAGCCATGAGCAGTTCTTC	CASSYRLAGSHEQFF	TRBD2	TRBJ2-1	TRBV6-2/TRBV6-3	many
TGTGCCAGCAGTTTAATGGGGGCCGGGCAGCCCCAGCATTTT	CASSLMGAGQPQHF	NA	TRBJ1-5	TRBV27	NA
TGTGCCAGCAGCTTTCCTCGACAGAACACTGAAGCTTTCTTT	CASSFPRQNTEAFF	NA	TRBJ1-1	TRBV7-9	few
TGTGCCTGCCATGGCCTATCCAACACTGAAGCTTTCTTT	CACHGLSNTEAFF	NA	TRBJ1-1	TRBV30	many
TGTGCCAGCAAAATCGGGACAGTTTTCTCTTACGAGCAGTACTTC	CASKIGTVFSYEQYF	TRBD1	TRBJ2-7	TRBV6-1	few
TGTGCCAGCAGCTTACCGGGACAGGGGGCGCCGAGGACTTCCGTCGGTAGTGAAGCTTTCTTT	CASSLPGQGAPRTSVGSEAFF	TRBD1	TRBJ1-1	TRBV7-9	NA
TGTGCCAGCAGTTTGCAGGGGGCGTCAGATACGCAGTATTTT	CASSLQGASDTQYF	TRBD1	TRBJ2-3	TRBV28	many
TGCAGCGTTGATCTCAGCGGGATTCGCGAGCAGTACTTC	CSVDLSGIREQYF	TRBD2	TRBJ2-7	TRBV29-1	few
TGTGCCAGCAGTGAAGTTCCGGGAACCTACGAGCAGTACTTC	CASSEVPGTYEQYF	NA	TRBJ2-7	TRBV6-1	many
TGTGCCAGCTCACCATACAGCGGAGACCAAGAGACCCAGTACTTC	CASSPYSGDQETQYF	NA	TRBJ2-5	TRBV18	many
TGCAGCGTTTCCTACAATGAGCAGTTCTTC	CSVSYNEQFF	NA	TRBJ2-1	TRBV29-1	NA
TGCGCCAGCAGCGTGGGGACTGCTGGCTACACCTTC	CASSVGTAGYTF	NA	TRBJ1-2	TRBV4-1	many
TGTGCCAGCAGTTTTAGTGCAGATACGCAGTATTTT	CASSFSADTQYF	NA	TRBJ2-3	TRBV12-3/TRBV12-4	many
TGTGCCAGCAGACCTGACGGGGCCACTAATGAAAAACTGTTTTTT	CASRPDGATNEKLFF	NA	TRBJ1-4	TRBV12-3/TRBV12-4	many
TGTGCCAGCAGCCAAACTCCCTCCCAGGGGTGGAGAGAAAAACTGTTTTTT	CASSQTPSQGWREKLFF	NA	TRBJ1-4	TRBV13	many
TGTGCCAGCAGTCAACACATGGGGCGCAATGAGCAGTTCTTC	CASSQHMGRNEQFF	NA	TRBJ2-1	TRBV7-8	many
TGTGCCAGTAGTGGAGCGGGAGCTGAGAGCGAGCAGTACTTC	CASSGAGAESEQYF	TRBD2	TRBJ2-7	TRBV19	NA
TGCAGCGTCCCTGGACTAGCGGGAGTCCACGAGCAGTACTTC	CSVPGLAGVHEQYF	TRBD2	TRBJ2-7	TRBV29-1	NA
TGTGCCAGCAGACGGGACAGGAATAATGAAAAACTGTTTTTT	CASRRDRNNEKLFF	TRBD1	TRBJ1-4	TRBV6-1	NA
TGTGCCAGCGAGCTCGTGTCCGCCCCGGAGACCCAGTACTTC	CASELVSAPETQYF	NA	TRBJ2-5	TRBV5-5	few
TGCAGTGCAAAGCCGGGACAGGAGACCCAGCCCCAGCATTTT	CSAKPGQETQPQHF	TRBD1	TRBJ1-5	TRBV20-1	NA
TGTGCCAGCAGCCCCGGACTAACCTACGAGCAGTACTTC	CASSPGLTYEQYF	NA	TRBJ2-7	TRBV11-2	many
TGTGCCAGCAGCCACGGCGGGGTTTCCTACAATGAGCAGTTCTTC	CASSHGGVSYNEQFF	NA	TRBJ2-1	TRBV3-1	few
TGTGCCAGCAGCGTAGAGCAGGGACCCCAAGAGACCCAGTACTTC	CASSVEQGPQETQYF	NA	TRBJ2-5	TRBV9	many
TGCAGTGCTAGGTCTAGCGGGAGCACCGGGGAGCTGTTTTTT	CSARSSGSTGELFF	TRBD2	TRBJ2-2	TRBV20-1	NA
TGCAGTGCTAGAGAAGAGGGAACGGCCTACGAGCAGTACTTC	CSAREEGTAYEQYF	NA	TRBJ2-7	TRBV20-1	many
TGTGCCAGCAGAACCGACAGGGAGAGCAATCAGCCCCAGCATTTT	CASRTDRESNQPQHF	TRBD1	TRBJ1-5	TRBV27	NA
TGCAGTGCTAGAGAAGGCGCTCGGTCCCTCTACGAGCAGTACTTC	CSAREGARSLYEQYF	NA	TRBJ2-7	TRBV20-1	many